A single sample is the source of the 25 T cell receptor beta chains below, sequenced in a study of OX40 agonist ivuxolimab in advanced cancers. Produced via immunoSEQ multiplex PCR; TCRdb's table is partial and in-frame only. This table has 67,000 or so clones, 85% appearing once. The sample in question was CD4+ or CD8+ T cells sorted from blood, obtained in a trial of the OX40 agonist ivuxolimab. The receptor set was obtained from an adult with an advanced solid tumor such as melanoma, head and neck, liver or kidney cancer.

The chain carries TRBV14 and TRBJ2-7, with D unclear. The CDR3 runs to 15 residues. V lost 3 bases to trimming and J lost 5 bases, with 17 bases between them. Germline V gene lookup returns CDR1 SGHDN and CDR2 FVKESK. CDR3 coding DNA: TGTGCCAGCAGCCAGTGGCCAGGTAGTATCCACGAGCAGTACTTC. It codes for CASSQWPGSIHEQYF.

V gene TRBV28 combines with J gene TRBJ1-3; D call uncertain. Trimming took off 7 bases at V and 1 base at J, with 14 bases between the two ends. Germline V gives CDR1 MDHEN, CDR2 SYDVKM. CDR3 length: 15 residues. The CDR3 is CASTSSDKSGNTIYF. CDR3 bases: TGTGCCAGCACCTCATCCGACAAATCTGGAAACACCATATATTTT.

This clone showed up just once. The V call is TRBV27, the J call TRBJ2-5; TRBD1 matches at 7 bases. The DNA end is a closer match to TRBJ2-7, so the J assignment may be wrong. The CDR3 runs to 12 residues. Germline assignment: CDR1 MNHEY and CDR2 SMNVEV (reference sequence). The CDR3 protein is CASRTGSDEQYF. The CDR3 DNA reads TGTGCCAGCAGGACAGGGTCCGACGAGCAGTACTTC.

The chain links TRBV2 to TRBJ1-1, with D possibly being TRBD1 (6 bases). The germline V and J ends were trimmed by 4 bases and 2 bases, with 14 bases remaining between them. This CDR3 is 15 amino acids long. The germline CDR1 and CDR2 sequences are SNHLY and FYNNEI. The CDR3 sequence is CASSALRGANTEAFF. The CDR3 DNA follows: TGTGCCAGCAGTGCCCTCAGGGGCGCAAACACTGAAGCTTTCTTT. Together with reference TRBV2 and TRBJ1-1, the CDR3 gives the full variable domain: EPEVTQTPSHQVTQMGQEVILRCVPISNHLYFYWYRQILGQKVEFLVSFYNNEISEKSEIFDDQFSVERPDGSNFTLKIRSTKLEDSAMYFCASSALRGANTEAFFGQGTRLTVV.

V gene TRBV6-5 combines with J gene TRBJ2-7; D is unclear. The germline CDR1 and CDR2 sequences are MNHEY and SVGAGI. Deletions cut 0 bases from V and 4 bases from J, with 10 bases between. This CDR3 region has 14 residues. CDR3 sequence (DNA): TGTGCCAGCAGTTACTCCTTCAGCATTTACGAGCAGTACTTC. Its translation: CASSYSFSIYEQYF.

The chain carries TRBV5-6 and TRBJ1-4; 9 nucleotides match TRBD1. V lost 3 bases to trimming and J lost 7 bases; unmatched junction nucleotides: 7. Germline V CDR1 and CDR2: SGHDT, YYEEEE. The CDR3 has 15 residues. As DNA, the CDR3 is TGTGCCAGCAGCTCAACAGGGGGCGCGGGTGAAAAACTGTTTTTT. Protein: CASSSTGGAGEKLFF.

The chain carries TRBV5-1 and TRBJ2-5; TRBD1 might be the D (5 bases). The DNA end lines up better with TRBJ2-7; the J call may be wrong. CDR1 and CDR2 from the germline V gene are SGHRS and YFSETQ. This CDR3 has 12 residues. In DNA, the CDR3 is TGCGCCAGCAGTTCAGGGTCCTACGAGCAGTACTTC. Translated: CASSSGSYEQYF.

J is TRBJ2-1 and V is TRBV7-2; D gene ambiguous. This CDR3 has 17 residues. The V gene lost 3 bases and the J gene lost 0 bases, with 15 bases spanning the gap. Germline lookup yields CDR1 SGHTA and CDR2 FQGNSA. CDR3 bases: TGTGCCAGCAGCTTCGTAACTTCCCAAAGCTCCTACAATGAGCAGTTCTTC. Protein: CASSFVTSQSSYNEQFF.

The chain combines TRBV9 with TRBJ2-7; TRBD1 is a possible D gene (5 bases). There are 15 residues in the CDR3. The germline V gene has CDR1 SGDLS and CDR2 YYNGEE. Trimming left V 4 bases short and J 3 bases short, with 17 bases between. In DNA, the CDR3 is TGTGCCAGCAGCCCCGGTGGGGCCAAAATCTACGAGCAGTACTTC. Translated: CASSPGGAKIYEQYF.

This chain links TRBV10-3 with TRBJ1-1; tentatively, D is TRBD1 (6 bases). CDR1 and CDR2 from the germline V gene are ENHRY and SYGVKD. V dropped 10 bases and J dropped 1 base, with 16 bases sitting between them. The CDR3 runs to 14 residues. CDR3 DNA: TGTGCCACCCTTCCGGGACACTCGAACACTGAAGCTTTCTTT. Its translation: CATLPGHSNTEAFF.

The chain has TRBV9 and TRBJ2-2, with D hard to call. The CDR3 is 14 residues long. Germline V gene sequence: CDR1 SGDLS, CDR2 YYNGEE. V lost 4 bases to trimming and J lost 5 bases, with 12 bases between them. CDR3 coding DNA: TGTGCCAGCAGCCCCCAAGTTTTGACCGGGGAGCTGTTTTTT. It specifies CASSPQVLTGELFF. The entire variable domain, with the rest obtained from reference TRBV9 and TRBJ2-2, is as follows: DSGVTQTPKHLITATGQRVTLRCSPRSGDLSVYWYQQSLDQGLQFLIQYYNGEERAKGNILERFSAQQFPDLHSELNLSSLELGDSALYFCASSPQVLTGELFFGEGSRLTVL.

This rearrangement joins TRBV4-3 to TRBJ2-1; D unclear. Germline CDR1 and CDR2: LGHNA and YSLEER. Deletions cut 0 bases from V and 9 bases from J, with 21 bases between. This CDR3 spans 17 amino acids. The CDR3 DNA sequence: TGCGCCAGCAGCCAAGATCTCGGCATTCGCTTAATCGGTGAGCAGTTCTTC. Protein: CASSQDLGIRLIGEQFF.

V and J are TRBV27 and TRBJ2-7; D is possibly TRBD1 (5 bases). Trimming removed 8 bases at V and 0 bases at J, with 17 bases between. The germline gives CDR1 MNHEY, CDR2 SMNVEV (reference sequence). This CDR3 comprises 15 residues. The CDR3: CASRIYPGYSYEQYF. The CDR3 bases are TGTGCCAGCCGAATATACCCAGGGTACTCCTACGAGCAGTACTTC.

This clone was observed a few times. V and J are TRBV18 and TRBJ1-3, with 10 nucleotides matching TRBD1. Germline V CDR1 and CDR2: KGHSH, LQKENI. The CDR3 runs to 16 residues. The V and J ends lost 2 bases and 1 base, in that order; junction bases with no gene match: 2. CDR3 coding DNA: TGTGCCAGCTCACCAGGACAGGGGGGATCTGGAAACACCATATATTTT. Protein: CASSPGQGGSGNTIYF.

This chain uses TRBV11-2 with TRBJ2-7, with 8 bases fitting TRBD1. The germline gives CDR1 SGHAT, CDR2 FQNNGV. V gave up 1 base and J gave up 3 bases; unmatched junction bases: 2. The CDR3 is 14 residues long. CDR3 amino acids: CASSLAGQGYEQYF. In nucleotides, the CDR3 is TGTGCCAGCAGCTTAGCTGGACAGGGCTACGAGCAGTACTTC.

This clone occurred once. The chain links TRBV7-8 to TRBJ2-7, with 7 bases lining up with TRBD2. V lost 1 base, J lost 2 bases, and 2 bases stayed unmatched. Germline-derived CDR1 and CDR2 are SGHVS and FQNEAQ. The CDR3 runs 14 residues. The CDR3, as DNA: TGTGCCAGCAGCTTAGTAGGACTAGCCTACGAGCAGTACTTC. Its translation: CASSLVGLAYEQYF.

The V and J genes are TRBV11-3 and TRBJ2-2; perhaps TRBD2 as D (6 bases). There are 14 residues in the CDR3. The germline V and J ends were trimmed by 5 bases and 6 bases, with 13 bases remaining between them. Germline CDR1 and CDR2: SGHNT and YENEEA. CDR3 bases: TGTGCCAGCAGCGAGGGACTCCATTCCGGGGAGCTGTTTTTT. Translating it yields CASSEGLHSGELFF.

This clone was counted a single time. This chain connects TRBV5-1 to TRBJ2-1; no firm D call. This CDR3 comprises 13 residues. Germline assignment: CDR1 SGHRS and CDR2 YFSETQ. The V end was cut by 9 bases, the J end by 7 bases, with 17 bases between. The CDR3 bases are TGCGCCACGAGCATGAGTGGCCGAAATGAGCAGTTCTTC. It translates to CATSMSGRNEQFF.

V gene TRBV5-6 combines with J gene TRBJ1-5; 10 bases map to TRBD1. CDR1 is SGHDT, CDR2 YYEEEE, per germline. The CDR3 has 16 residues. With 4 bases clipped from V and 3 bases from J, the junction kept 7 bases outside the gene matches. This CDR3 is CASSALGTGDNQPQHF. In DNA form, the CDR3 reads TGTGCCAGCAGCGCCCTCGGGACAGGGGACAATCAGCCCCAGCATTTT. Complete variable domain (other parts from reference TRBV5-6 and TRBJ1-5): DAGVTQSPTHLIKTRGQQVTLRCSPKSGHDTVSWYQQALGQGPQFIFQYYEEEERQRGNFPDRFSGHQFPNYSSELNVNALLLGDSALYLCASSALGTGDNQPQHFGDGTRLSIL.

V is TRBV11-2 and J is TRBJ2-3; 8 bases fit TRBD1. This CDR3 is 15 amino acids long. J was trimmed by 4 bases and V by 3 bases; bases with no gene match: 6. Germline CDR1 is SGHAT and CDR2 is FQNNGV. CDR3 in DNA: TGTGCCAGCAGCTTCGGTCAGGGGGCCCCAGATACGCAGTATTTT. Its translation is CASSFGQGAPDTQYF. Full variable domain (rest looked up from reference TRBV11-2 and TRBJ2-3): EAGVAQSPRYKIIEKRQSVAFWCNPISGHATLYWYQQILGQGPKLLIQFQNNGVVDDSQLPKDRFSAERLKGVDSTLKIQPAKLEDSAVYLCASSFGQGAPDTQYFGPGTRLTVL.

V gene TRBV2 combines with J gene TRBJ2-5; D gene unclear. The J call is uncertain, as TRBJ2-7 better fits the DNA end. Germline assignment: CDR1 SNHLY and CDR2 FYNNEI. The CDR3 length is 11 residues. The CDR3 nucleotides are TGTGCCAGCGGGGTGGAGTACGAGCAGTACTTC. Its protein product is CASGVEYEQYF.

The chain couples TRBV7-3 to TRBJ2-1, with D possibly matching TRBD1 (7 bases). CDR1 is SGHTA, CDR2 FQGTGA, per germline. V lost 5 bases and J 9 bases, leaving 14 bases between the germline ends. The CDR3 length is 13 residues. The DNA for the CDR3 is TGTGCCAGCAGCATCAGACAGGGAGGTGAGCAGTTCTTC. Protein product: CASSIRQGGEQFF.

This clone showed up just a few times. The genes are TRBV4-2 and TRBJ2-3; 14 nucleotides line up with TRBD2. Losses at the gene ends were 2 bases for V and 3 bases for J; bases not matched to a gene: 7. Germline lookup yields CDR1 LGHNA and CDR2 YNFKEQ. This CDR3 contains 18 residues. In nucleotides, the CDR3 is TGTGCCAGCAGCCAAAGGTCCGGGACTAGCGGGAGTACAGATACGCAGTATTTT. This translates into CASSQRSGTSGSTDTQYF.

The chain couples TRBV5-1 to TRBJ2-1, with D unclear. The CDR3 spans 13 residues. Germline CDR1 reads SGHRS; CDR2 reads YFSETQ. V shed 0 bases and J shed 4 bases, with 5 bases lying between them. CDR3 sequence (DNA): TGCGCCAGCAGCTTGGTCGGGTACAATGAGCAGTTCTTC. Translation gives CASSLVGYNEQFF. The entire variable domain, with the rest obtained from reference TRBV5-1 and TRBJ2-1, is as follows: KAGVTQTPRYLIKTRGQQVTLSCSPISGHRSVSWYQQTPGQGLQFLFEYFSETQRNKGNFPGRFSGRQFSNSRSEMNVSTLELGDSALYLCASSLVGYNEQFFGPGTRLTVL.

This clone was observed a handful of times. This rearrangement joins TRBV7-2 to TRBJ2-3, with unresolved D. The CDR3 covers 13 residues. Trimming stripped 5 bases from V and 0 bases from J, with 6 bases between. Per germline, CDR1 SGHTA and CDR2 FQGNSA. The CDR3 DNA follows: TGTGCCAGCAGCCCGACTAGCACAGATACGCAGTATTTT. It specifies CASSPTSTDTQYF.